These 20 T cell receptor beta chains came from one sample sequenced in a study of T cell responses to AZD1222 COVID-19 vaccine. Produced via immunoSEQ multiplex PCR; TCRdb's table is partial and in-frame only. The sample lists over 140,000 clones, almost 95% occurring once. This specimen was peripheral blood, taken 28 days after the second AZD1222 dose. These receptors were taken from an adult who received the AZD1222 COVID-19 vaccine.

The DNA for the CDR3 is TGCGCCAGCAGTGTTTTAGGAGGACCCAATGAAAAACTGTTTTTT. This codes for CASSVLGGPNEKLFF. The V gene is TRBV5-1, the J gene TRBJ1-4; no clear D. The CDR3 has 15 residues. Trimming cost V 5 bases and J 5 bases, with 16 bases left between them. Germline lookup yields CDR1 SGHRS and CDR2 YFSETQ.

The rearrangement joins TRBV27 to TRBJ1-4, with TRBD1 matching over 8 bases. Looked up from germline, CDR1 is MNHEY and CDR2 is SMNVEV (reference sequence). CDR3 size: 14 residues. The V gene end was trimmed by 5 bases and the J gene end by 5 bases; junction bases not matched to a gene: 4. CDR3 in amino acids: CASSRTGWNEKLFF. In DNA form, the CDR3 reads TGTGCCAGCAGTCGGACAGGGTGGAATGAAAAACTGTTTTTT.

This clone appeared a single time. The chain joins TRBV11-2 to TRBJ1-6; unclear D gene. The germline V gene has CDR1 SGHAT and CDR2 FQNNGV. V lost 3 bases to trimming and J lost 0 bases, with 3 bases between them. This CDR3 has 14 amino acids. The DNA of the CDR3 is TGTGCCAGCAGCTTGGGCTCCTATAATTCACCCCTCCACTTT. It specifies CASSLGSYNSPLHF.

The rearrangement joins TRBV7-3 to TRBJ2-1, with D possibly called TRBD1 or TRBD2 (5 bases each). The CDR3 totals 13 residues. V gave up 1 base and J gave up 10 bases, with 11 bases separating them. Germline CDR1 SGHTA, CDR2 FQGTGA. CDR3 DNA sequence: TGTGCCAGCAGCTTAAGCCCCGGGGCAGAGCAGTTCTTC. Its protein is CASSLSPGAEQFF.

V and J are TRBV9 and TRBJ1-3; D perhaps matches TRBD1 (5 bases). Germline CDR1 and CDR2: SGDLS and YYNGEE. The CDR3 runs 16 residues. The V gene lost 0 bases and the J gene lost 2 bases, with 12 bases spanning the gap. CDR3: CASSVGAGLTGNTIYF. In nucleotides, the CDR3 is TGTGCCAGCAGCGTAGGGGCAGGGCTCACTGGAAACACCATATATTTT. Together with reference TRBV9 and TRBJ1-3, the CDR3 gives the full variable domain: DSGVTQTPKHLITATGQRVTLRCSPRSGDLSVYWYQQSLDQGLQFLIQYYNGEERAKGNILERFSAQQFPDLHSELNLSSLELGDSALYFCASSVGAGLTGNTIYFGEGSWLTVV.

The chain has TRBV7-2 and TRBJ2-3; 10 positions match TRBD2. Trimming at V came to 2 bases and at J to 1 base, leaving 3 bases not matched to a gene. Germline values: CDR1 SGHTA, CDR2 FQGNSA. CDR3 length: 16 amino acids. The CDR3 DNA reads TGTGCCAGCAGCTTAACCCTAGCGGGAGGCACAGATACGCAGTATTTT. Protein: CASSLTLAGGTDTQYF.

The rearrangement joins TRBV1 to TRBJ1-5; the D call of TRBD1 is as the table states it, not checked on the DNA. TRBV1 is listed as a pseudogene. The CDR3 runs 14 residues. The chain's CDR3 is CTSSRDRAYQPQHF. The DNA of the CDR3 is TGCACCAGCAGCCGCGACAGGGCTTATCAGCCCCAGCATTTT.

The chain couples TRBV29-1 to TRBJ2-7, with D tentatively TRBD2 (6 bases). This CDR3 has 14 residues. V lost 4 bases and J 5 bases, leaving 18 bases between the germline ends. The germline V gene encodes CDR1 SQVTM and CDR2 ANQGSEA. CDR3 sequence reads: CSVGPPGVLDEQYF. CDR3 DNA sequence: TGCAGCGTTGGTCCCCCGGGGGTGTTAGACGAGCAGTACTTC.

The chain links TRBV2 to TRBJ1-5, with 8 nucleotides matching TRBD1. With V trimmed by 5 bases and J by 1 base, 4 bases remained unmatched. Germline lookup yields CDR1 SNHLY and CDR2 FYNNEI. This CDR3 region has 15 residues. The CDR3 loop is CASSIRGLSNQPQHF. The CDR3 DNA reads TGTGCCAGCAGTATCAGGGGGCTAAGCAATCAGCCCCAGCATTTT.

This rearrangement joins TRBV2 to TRBJ1-1, with D unclear. The CDR3 has 17 residues. The germline gives CDR1 SNHLY, CDR2 FYNNEI. Between the trimmed V and J ends, which lost 2 bases and 5 bases, there was a span of 21 bases. CDR3: CASSERVGSVFKTEAFF. The CDR3 coding sequence is TGTGCCAGCAGTGAACGAGTGGGGTCAGTTTTTAAAACTGAAGCTTTCTTT.

This rearrangement joins TRBV11-2 to TRBJ1-1; TRBD1 matches at 7 bases. In germline, CDR1 is SGHAT, CDR2 FQNNGV. The CDR3 is 14 amino acids. With V trimmed by 4 bases and J by 8 bases, 10 bases remained unmatched. CDR3 loop: CASSSQGGPVEAFF. The CDR3 DNA is TGTGCCAGCAGCTCCCAGGGGGGACCGGTGGAAGCTTTCTTT.

The rearrangement links TRBV11-2 to TRBJ2-1; D remains ambiguous. The CDR3 runs to 12 residues. The germline gives CDR1 SGHAT, CDR2 FQNNGV. V lost 1 base to trimming and J lost 8 bases, with 6 bases between them. In DNA, the CDR3 is TGTGCCAGCAGCTTAGTGTCCGATGAGCAGTTCTTC. Its translation is CASSLVSDEQFF.

V gene TRBV19 combines with J gene TRBJ2-2; tentatively, D is TRBD1 or TRBD2 (5 bases each). There are 15 residues in the CDR3. Trimming shortened V by 4 bases and J by 0 bases, and 9 bases separated the two germline ends. The germline gives CDR1 LNHDA, CDR2 SQIVND (reference sequence). The CDR3 protein is CASSRGNTNTGELFF. Written as DNA, the CDR3 is TGTGCCAGTAGTAGGGGGAACACGAACACCGGGGAGCTGTTTTTT.

This clone was recorded only once. The chain carries TRBV9 and TRBJ2-3; D is uncertain. Trimming shortened V by 4 bases and J by 0 bases, and 12 bases separated the two germline ends. This CDR3 contains 15 residues. Germline V lookup: CDR1 SGDLS, CDR2 YYNGEE. Here the CDR3 reads CASSPRSRSTDTQYF. In DNA, the CDR3 is TGTGCCAGCAGCCCCCGGTCGAGAAGCACAGATACGCAGTATTTT.

The chain employs TRBV5-5 and TRBJ2-1; the match to TRBD2 covers 7 bases. The CDR3 spans 15 residues. The germline V gene encodes CDR1 SGHKS and CDR2 YYEKEE (reference sequence). Trimming cost V 4 bases and J 0 bases; bases outside gene matches: 4. CDR3 in amino acids: CASSTRDYSYNEQFF. The CDR3 bases are TGTGCCAGCAGCACCCGGGACTACTCCTACAATGAGCAGTTCTTC.

The chain employs TRBV7-9 and TRBJ2-2, with no clear D. Trimming cost V 5 bases and J 8 bases, with 24 bases left between them. The CDR3 spans 17 residues. Germline CDR1 SEHNR, CDR2 FQNEAQ (reference sequence). The CDR3 bases are TGTGCCAGCAGCACCGGCCTCTCGGATTGGGAAGCGGGGGAGCTGTTTTTT. Translating gives CASSTGLSDWEAGELFF.

This chain uses TRBV5-1 with TRBJ2-3; D is unclear. Between the trimmed V and J ends, which lost 4 bases and 0 bases, there was a span of 9 bases. Germline V CDR1 and CDR2: SGHRS, YFSETQ. CDR3 size: 14 residues. CDR3 nucleotides: TGCGCCAGCAGCCCGGTAGGGAGCACAGATACGCAGTATTTT. It yields the protein CASSPVGSTDTQYF.

The V call is TRBV18, the J call TRBJ1-1; no reliable D call. The CDR3 covers 12 residues. Trimming shortened V by 5 bases and J by 0 bases, and 4 bases separated the two germline ends. CDR1 is KGHSH and CDR2 is LQKENI in the germline V gene. This CDR3 is CASSGLNTEAFF. In DNA, the CDR3 is TGTGCCAGCTCAGGGTTGAACACTGAAGCTTTCTTT.

This sequence joins TRBV19 and TRBJ2-7; D is perhaps TRBD1 or TRBD2 (5 bases each). The CDR3 is 13 amino acids. Germline values: CDR1 LNHDA, CDR2 SQIVND (reference sequence). Trimming removed 3 bases at V and 4 bases at J, with 10 bases between. The DNA for the CDR3 is TGTGCCAGTAGTATTGGGACCTTATACGAGCAGTACTTC. It encodes CASSIGTLYEQYF.

The V gene is TRBV28, the J gene TRBJ1-5; D is unclear. The CDR3 loop spans 11 amino acids. V was cut by 11 bases and J by 5 bases, with 10 bases left in between. CDR1 and CDR2 from the germline V gene are MDHEN and SYDVKM. CDR3 coding DNA: TGTGCCCGCTATACGGATCAGCCCCAGCATTTT. Translating it yields CARYTDQPQHF. The full variable domain, rest sourced from reference TRBV28 and TRBJ1-5, is DVKVTQSSRYLVKRTGEKVFLECVQDMDHENMFWYRQDPGLGLRLIYFSYDVKMKEKGDIPEGYSVSREKKERFSLILESASTNQTSMYLCARYTDQPQHFGDGTRLSIL.